The source of this T cell receptor (beta chain) is a study of CD8 T cells in Susac syndrome. Study results and limitations: The authors acknowledged that their TCR sequencing and HLA analysis involved a relatively small number of individuals.

In blood CD8+ and CD4+ T cells, TCR beta underwent sequencing. TEMRA cells were FACS-enriched, while CD8+ and CD4+ T cells were negatively isolated. A quantity of about 0.5 to 1 ug RNA underwent reverse transcription using random hexamers. Across 54 Vbeta and 13 Jbeta, immunoSEQ multiplex PCR amplified TCR beta CDR3. TCRdb re-analysed the immunoSEQ multiplex PCR reads in MiXCR, keeping a single row per CDR3 protein. The repertoire has some 160,000 distinct CDR3 sequences, approximately 90% of them found once; the top ten carry around 0.087%. Turning to this clonotype: Its matching antigen is unknown.

V gave up 2 bases and J gave up 5 bases, with 9 bases separating them. This CDR3 comprises 12 residues. Germline CDR1 is GTSNPN and CDR2 is SVGIG (reference sequence). The sample was CD4+ T cells from PBMCs. This clonotype was sampled from a human donor in good health. The chain carries TRBV30 and TRBJ2-5; tentative D call: TRBD1 (5 bases). The CDR3 DNA sequence: TGTGCCTGGAGTAGGGGAAGCGAGACCCAGTACTTC. Translating gives CAWSRGSETQYF.